This record concerns one T cell receptor beta chain sequence. Sequencing was performed with immunoSEQ multiplex PCR; in TCRdb, only in-frame clones are kept and a portion is missing. This sample has 230,000 or so clones; around 89% occur once, and the top ten carry about 2.3%. Germline values: CDR1 GTSNPN, CDR2 SVGIG (reference sequence). This CDR3 has 13 amino acids. Trimming removed 4 bases from V and 0 bases from J, with 10 bases in between. This sample was taken from a study of blood T cell repertoires in COVID-19. At the level of the study: T cells, B-cell-depleted T cells, or PBMCs provided the cDNA or gDNA that served as material.

The sample taken for sequencing was PBMCs or T cells enriched from blood (not recorded which). The sequence derives from a woman in her thirties or forties with acute COVID-19. V is TRBV30 and J is TRBJ2-7; unclear D gene. The CDR3 protein is CAWTPQFSYEQYF. The CDR3 DNA follows: TGTGCCTGGACCCCCCAGTTCTCCTACGAGCAGTACTTC.